The 13 T cell receptor beta chains in this list originate from one sample, sequenced in a study of long-term antiretroviral therapy in people with HIV. The libraries were made with immunoSEQ v3.0 at survey level. Assay: immunoSEQ multiplex PCR; the TCRdb copy retains only in-frame clones and omits some. Of about 24,000 clones listed, approximately 82% are singletons. Material: unsorted PBMCs, obtained 3 years after starting antiretroviral therapy. All receptors derive from a man aged 50 or older with HIV.

This chain uses TRBV4-3 with TRBJ2-7, with 7 bases aligning to TRBD1. The CDR3 consists of 18 residues. Germline CDR1 and CDR2: LGHNA and YSLEER. J gave up 5 bases and V 0 bases, and 16 bases lay outside the gene matches. The CDR3, as DNA: TGCGCCAGCAGCCAAGATCTCGTAAGGGCGACAGGGAGTGACGAGCAGTACTTC. Protein product: CASSQDLVRATGSDEQYF.

This chain connects TRBV6-5 to TRBJ1-1; tentatively, D is TRBD1 (5 bases). The CDR3 has 13 amino acids. CDR1 and CDR2 from the germline V gene are MNHEY and SVGAGI. V lost 2 bases and J lost 3, with 7 bases in between. The CDR3, as DNA: TGTGCCAGCAGTTACCCAGGGTACACTGAAGCTTTCTTT. Its translation: CASSYPGYTEAFF.

V and J are TRBV10-3 and TRBJ1-1; 10 bases fit TRBD1. The CDR3 has 16 amino acids. J gave up 3 bases and V 6 bases, and 10 bases lay outside the gene matches. Germline-derived CDR1 and CDR2 are ENHRY and SYGVKD. As DNA, the CDR3 is TGTGCCATCAGGAGGACAGGGGGAATTTCGCACACTGAAGCTTTCTTT. Its translation: CAIRRTGGISHTEAFF.

The chain has TRBV7-8 and TRBJ1-2; D remains ambiguous. The V end lost 3 bases, the J end lost 3 bases, and 8 bases lay between the germline ends. The CDR3 spans 13 residues. CDR1 is SGHVS, CDR2 FQNEAQ, per germline. CDR3: CASSFQEYYGYTF. CDR3 nucleotides: TGTGCCAGCAGCTTTCAGGAGTACTATGGCTACACCTTC.

The table lists this clone with a few counts. The chain couples TRBV10-3 to TRBJ1-1, with D perhaps matching TRBD1 (6 bases). This CDR3 comprises 14 residues. CDR1 and CDR2 from the germline V gene are ENHRY and SYGVKD. The V end lost 6 bases, the J end lost 5 bases, and 16 bases lay between the germline ends. The CDR3 region is CAIRPGHTRTEAFF. The CDR3 coding sequence is TGTGCCATCAGGCCGGGACACACTAGGACTGAAGCTTTCTTT.

This chain connects TRBV6-5 to TRBJ1-2; TRBD1 agrees at 8 bases. The CDR3 is 15 amino acids. Germline CDR1 reads MNHEY; CDR2 reads SVGAGI. V lost 2 bases to trimming and J lost 8 bases; unmatched junction nucleotides: 10. For the CDR3, the DNA is TGTGCCAGCAGTTACCGTGGACAGGGAGGAAGGGGCTACACCTTC. Amino acids: CASSYRGQGGRGYTF.

The J gene is TRBJ1-6, the V gene TRBV28; D is possibly TRBD1 (6 bases). The germline V gene has CDR1 MDHEN and CDR2 SYDVKM. There are 16 residues in the CDR3. The V end was cut by 6 bases, the J end by 1 base, with 13 bases between. CDR3 residues: CASSQDSQSYNSPLHF. The CDR3 coding sequence is TGTGCCAGCAGCCAGGACAGCCAATCCTATAATTCACCCCTCCACTTT.

The chain recombines TRBV30 with TRBJ2-7; a weak D match, TRBD2 (6 bases). Trimming took off 2 bases at V and 5 bases at J, with 16 bases between the two ends. CDR3 length: 14 residues. Germline V gene sequence: CDR1 GTSNPN, CDR2 SVGIG (reference sequence). CDR3 loop: CAWSRSSEQDEQYF. The CDR3 DNA reads as TGTGCCTGGAGTCGGTCTAGCGAACAGGACGAGCAGTACTTC.

This clone has just one count. The rearrangement joins TRBV11-2 to TRBJ2-7; D gene ambiguous. The length of the CDR3 is 12 residues. Germline assignment: CDR1 SGHAT and CDR2 FQNNGV. Trimming stripped 2 bases from V and 5 bases from J, with 7 bases between. CDR3 residues: CASSLRLHEQYF. The CDR3 DNA sequence: TGTGCCAGCAGCTTAAGGCTTCACGAGCAGTACTTC.

This chain connects TRBV18 to TRBJ1-5; 9 bases fit TRBD1. V shed 0 bases and J 9 bases; nucleotides not matched to a gene: 9. Looked up from germline, CDR1 is KGHSH and CDR2 is LQKENI. This CDR3 spans 16 amino acids. CDR3 sequence reads: CASSPPGTGKWRPQHF. CDR3 nucleotide sequence: TGTGCCAGCTCACCACCCGGGACAGGGAAGTGGCGGCCCCAGCATTTT.

This chain connects TRBV7-2 to TRBJ2-7, with 10 bases fitting TRBD2. The ends lost 3 bases at V and 0 bases at J; junction bases unmatched: 5. The V gene's germline CDR1 is SGHTA and CDR2 FQGNSA. The CDR3 contains 16 residues. The CDR3 spells CASSFWTSGPSYEQYF. The CDR3, as DNA: TGTGCCAGCAGCTTCTGGACTAGCGGCCCCTCCTACGAGCAGTACTTC.

The V call is TRBV18, the J call TRBJ2-7, with 7 bases lining up with TRBD1. The CDR3 extends over 15 amino acids. From germline, CDR1 is KGHSH and CDR2 LQKENI. The trim removed 4 bases at V and 0 bases at J, leaving 6 bases unmatched. CDR3 region: CASSQTDRSSYEQYF. The CDR3 coding sequence is TGTGCCAGCTCACAAACGGACAGGAGCTCCTACGAGCAGTACTTC.

J is TRBJ2-3 and V is TRBV7-3, with D tentatively TRBD1 (5 bases). CDR3 length: 13 amino acids. Germline-derived CDR1 and CDR2 are SGHTA and FQGTGA. Between the trimmed V and J ends, which lost 5 bases and 1 base, there was a span of 7 bases. The DNA of the CDR3 is TGTGCCAGCAGCCCGACAGGCACAGATACGCAGTATTTT. Residues: CASSPTGTDTQYF.